What follows are 19 T cell receptor beta chains derived from one specimen sequenced in a study of blood T cell repertoires in COVID-19. Repertoires were generated with immunoSEQ multiplex PCR, while TCRdb's copy carries only in-frame clones and drops some. This table holds around 250,000 clones, about four fifths found once. The sequencing input was peripheral blood. The receptor set was obtained from a man younger than 45 who had recovered from COVID-19.

CDR3 in amino acids: CASSLTSGGPYEQYV. CDR3 in DNA: TGTGCCAGCAGTTTAACTAGCGGGGGGCCCTACGAGCAGTACGTC. V usage is TRBV6-2 or TRBV6-3 and J usage is TRBJ2-7; TRBD2 matches at 12 bases. The CDR3 covers 15 residues. Germline values: CDR1 MNHEY, CDR2 SVGEGT. J lost 2 bases, V lost 4 bases, and 3 bases had no gene match.

This chain connects TRBV18 to TRBJ2-1, with TRBD1 matching over 12 bases. There are 17 residues in the CDR3. Germline V gene sequence: CDR1 KGHSH, CDR2 LQKENI. The V and J ends lost 2 bases and 5 bases, in that order; junction bases with no gene match: 7. The CDR3 loop is CASSPFPGQGAHNEQFF. CDR3 in DNA: TGTGCCAGCTCACCATTTCCGGGACAGGGGGCCCACAATGAGCAGTTCTTC.

V and J are TRBV3-1 (or the pseudogene TRBV3-2) and TRBJ1-2; 8 bases match TRBD1. With 3 bases clipped from V and 8 bases from J, the junction kept 11 bases outside the gene matches. The CDR3 contains 15 residues. Germline V gene sequence: CDR1 LGHDT, CDR2 YNNKEL (reference sequence). CDR3 nucleotide sequence: TGTGCCAGCAGCCATTCTCGTGGGACAGGTTCCGGCTACACCTTC. Its translation is CASSHSRGTGSGYTF.

The chain recombines TRBV9 with TRBJ1-1; 8 bases agree with TRBD1. V lost 5 bases, J lost 11 bases, and 8 bases stayed unmatched. The CDR3 has 12 amino acids. Germline V gene sequence: CDR1 SGDLS, CDR2 YYNGEE. CDR3 DNA: TGTGCCAGCAGTCGTGACAGGGGAGTGGCTTTCTTT. Protein sequence: CASSRDRGVAFF. Complete variable domain (other parts from reference TRBV9 and TRBJ1-1): DSGVTQTPKHLITATGQRVTLRCSPRSGDLSVYWYQQSLDQGLQFLIQYYNGEERAKGNILERFSAQQFPDLHSELNLSSLELGDSALYFCASSRDRGVAFFGQGTRLTVV.

The chain is built from TRBV4-1 and TRBJ1-4; 9 nucleotides align to TRBD1. The germline V gene encodes CDR1 MGHRA and CDR2 YSYEKL. The CDR3 covers 15 residues. Unmatched junction bases numbered 2, after V lost 0 bases and J lost 6 bases. CDR3 residues: CASSQETGGDEKLFF. The CDR3 DNA sequence: TGCGCCAGCAGCCAAGAAACAGGGGGCGATGAAAAACTGTTTTTT.

The chain joins TRBV4-1 to TRBJ2-3, with TRBD2 matching 9 bases. The trim removed 0 bases at V and 3 bases at J, leaving 13 bases unmatched. This CDR3 region has 19 residues. The germline V gene encodes CDR1 MGHRA and CDR2 YSYEKL. In DNA form, the CDR3 reads TGCGCCAGCAGCCAAGATTTCCCCGTGCGGGGGGGGAGGACAGATACGCAGTATTTT. Its protein is CASSQDFPVRGGRTDTQYF.

J is TRBJ1-2 and V is TRBV10-3; a possible D gene is TRBD1 (5 bases). The germline V and J ends were trimmed by 9 bases and 4 bases, with 24 bases remaining between them. CDR1 and CDR2 (germline): ENHRY, SYGVKD. The CDR3 runs to 16 residues. CDR3 in amino acids: CAISLGPGASSYGYTF. The CDR3 coding sequence is TGTGCCATTAGCCTGGGGCCAGGTGCGTCGAGCTATGGCTACACCTTC.

V and J are TRBV28 and TRBJ1-5, with a weak D call TRBD1 (6 bases). V was trimmed by 7 bases and J by 3 bases, leaving 19 bases between them. The germline CDR1 and CDR2 sequences are MDHEN and SYDVKM. The CDR3 sequence is 16 residues long. CDR3 DNA: TGTGCCAGCACCCGTCCCGAGCGGGGGCCCAATCAGCCCCAGCATTTT. Residues: CASTRPERGPNQPQHF.

V gene TRBV13 combines with J gene TRBJ1-1; TRBD1 is a possible D gene (6 bases). The CDR3 loop spans 14 amino acids. CDR1 is PRHDT and CDR2 is FYEKMQ in the germline V gene (reference sequence). The V and J ends lost 2 bases and 1 base respectively, with 8 bases between them. The CDR3 nucleotides read TGTGCCAGCAGCTTATACAGGGAGAACACTGAAGCTTTCTTT. Protein: CASSLYRENTEAFF.

DNA for the CDR3: TGTGCCAGCAGTCCTAGCGGGGCCCGCACAGATACGCAGTATTTT. Protein: CASSPSGARTDTQYF. The chain links TRBV5-4 to TRBJ2-3, with 9 bases lining up with TRBD2. V lost 5 bases to trimming and J lost 1 base; unmatched junction nucleotides: 5. Germline-derived CDR1 and CDR2 are SGHNT and YYREEE (reference sequence). The CDR3 is made up of 15 amino acids.

This clone was detected ten times or more. The chain recombines TRBV6-1 with TRBJ1-1, with D uncertain. V lost 2 bases, J lost 7 bases, and 17 bases lay in between. The germline V gene has CDR1 MNHNS and CDR2 SASEGT. The CDR3 loop spans 15 amino acids. CDR3 residues: CASSENWEGSNEAFF. In DNA form, the CDR3 reads TGTGCCAGCAGTGAAAACTGGGAGGGTAGCAATGAAGCTTTCTTT.

V and J are TRBV6-5 and TRBJ1-6; no definite D call. V shed 8 bases and J shed 8 bases, with 16 bases lying between them. The CDR3 totals 14 residues. Germline V lookup: CDR1 MNHEY, CDR2 SVGAGI. The CDR3 DNA follows: TGTGCCAGCGGGAGGGAATTTATTGATTCACCCCTCCACTTT. Translating it yields CASGREFIDSPLHF.

The chain is built from TRBV5-1 and TRBJ2-1; D perhaps matches TRBD1 (6 bases). The V end was cut by 0 bases, the J end by 7 bases, with 11 bases between. This CDR3 is 14 amino acids long. Per the germline V gene, CDR1 is SGHRS and CDR2 is YFSETQ. DNA of the CDR3: TGCGCCAGCAGCTTGGGCAGGGGTAGAAATGAGCAGTTCTTC. It codes for CASSLGRGRNEQFF.

This clone was detected a few times. CDR3 in amino acids: CASSPTWTGIEQYV. DNA for the CDR3: TGTGCCAGCAGTCCAACCTGGACAGGGATCGAGCAGTACGTC. This rearrangement joins TRBV27 to TRBJ2-7, with 8 bases matching TRBD1. CDR1 MNHEY and CDR2 SMNVEV come from the germline V gene (reference sequence). The V and J ends lost 5 bases and 6 bases, in that order; junction bases with no gene match: 9. The CDR3 length is 14 residues.

The CDR3 loop is CASSSTPRNEQYF. The DNA of the CDR3 is TGTGCCAGCAGTTCTACCCCGCGGAACGAGCAGTACTTC. V and J are TRBV28 and TRBJ2-7, with D unresolved. The germline CDR1 and CDR2 sequences are MDHEN and SYDVKM. This CDR3 has 13 amino acids. With 4 bases removed from V and 5 bases from J, the gap between germline ends came to 12 bases.

The chain carries TRBV29-1 and TRBJ2-7; D gene uncertain. Germline V lookup: CDR1 SQVTM, CDR2 ANQGSEA. The CDR3 is 9 amino acids. DNA for the CDR3: TGCACCCTATTCTACGAGCAGTACGTC. Its translation: CTLFYEQYV.

The rearrangement joins TRBV6-5 to TRBJ2-6; D is unresolved. The V end was cut by 4 bases, the J end by 0 bases, with 7 bases between. The CDR3 extends over 15 amino acids. The germline gives CDR1 MNHEY, CDR2 SVGAGI. The DNA of the CDR3 is TGTGCCAGCAGTTCTGGAGTCTCTGGGGCCAACGTCCTGACTTTC. The encoded protein is CASSSGVSGANVLTF.

V usage is TRBV5-6 and J usage is TRBJ1-6; 7 bases align to TRBD1. J lost 6 bases, V lost 4 bases, and 4 bases had no gene match. CDR1 and CDR2 (germline): SGHDT, YYEEEE. The CDR3 totals 14 residues. DNA of the CDR3: TGTGCCAGCAGCCGAGACAGGGCTAATTCACCCCTCCACTTT. This sequence encodes CASSRDRANSPLHF.

The table lists this clone with a count of one. The CDR3 DNA sequence: TGTGCCAGCAGTGAGGGCAGCAATCAGCCCCAGCATTTT. Its translation is CASSEGSNQPQHF. The chain employs TRBV6-4 and TRBJ1-5, with D hard to call. V lost 3 bases and J lost 1, with 4 bases in between. In germline, CDR1 is MRHNA, CDR2 SNTAGT. The CDR3 extends over 13 amino acids.